These 15 T cell receptor beta chains share one sample of origin, sequenced in a study of cytomegalovirus exposure and HLA in healthy donors. Use of 60 Vbeta and 13 Jbeta primers characterized the PCR. Sequenced by immunoSEQ multiplex PCR; TCRdb stores in-frame clones only, minus some. This sample yields roughly 88,000 clones, of which more than 75% are seen a single time; around 5% belongs to the top ten. Material: PBMCs. These receptors all stem from a man younger than 40 in good health and CMV-seropositive.

This sequence joins TRBV9 and TRBJ2-1; TRBD2 matches at 8 bases. CDR3 length: 16 amino acids. Germline lookup yields CDR1 SGDLS and CDR2 YYNGEE. Losses at the gene ends were 0 bases for V and 3 bases for J; bases not matched to a gene: 5. The CDR3 DNA sequence: TGTGCCAGCAGCGTAGGAGCGGGAGCAGGCTACAATGAGCAGTTCTTC. The encoded protein is CASSVGAGAGYNEQFF.

This clone was seen a handful of times. The chain couples TRBV6-5 to TRBJ1-1, with 7 bases matching TRBD1. The CDR3 loop spans 14 amino acids. V shed 5 bases and J 11 bases; nucleotides not matched to a gene: 14. The germline CDR1 and CDR2 sequences are MNHEY and SVGAGI. The CDR3 region has the DNA TGTGCCAGCAGTGGGACAGTGGTTGATCTCGGGGCTTTCTTT. Translation gives CASSGTVVDLGAFF.

The chain is built from TRBV28 and TRBJ1-2; the D gene is possibly TRBD1 (6 bases). Germline CDR1 reads MDHEN; CDR2 reads SYDVKM. The CDR3 runs 13 residues. Trimming left V 2 bases short and J 8 bases short, with 12 bases between. CDR3 region: CASSLGGARGYTF. The CDR3 DNA follows: TGTGCCAGCAGTTTAGGGGGGGCGAGGGGCTACACCTTC.

V is TRBV2 and J is TRBJ2-5, with no clear D. The CDR3 length is 13 residues. The germline CDR1 and CDR2 sequences are SNHLY and FYNNEI. V lost 7 bases and J lost 2, with 11 bases in between. In nucleotides, the CDR3 is TGTGCCAGCAAGCGCCCAGCACAAGAGACCCAGTACTTC. This codes for CASKRPAQETQYF.

The chain carries TRBV7-9 and TRBJ2-1, with 11 bases fitting TRBD2. Trimming at V came to 5 bases and at J to 5 bases, leaving 11 bases not matched to a gene. Germline assignment: CDR1 SEHNR and CDR2 FQNEAQ (reference sequence). The CDR3 consists of 17 residues. CDR3 sequence: CASSPVAGGPRNNEQFF. DNA for the CDR3: TGTGCCAGCAGCCCCGTAGCGGGAGGGCCGAGGAACAATGAGCAGTTCTTC.

J is TRBJ1-1 and V is TRBV7-2; TRBD1 matches at 10 bases. Losses at the gene ends were 5 bases for V and 6 bases for J; bases not matched to a gene: 9. Germline V gives CDR1 SGHTA, CDR2 FQGNSA. The CDR3 loop spans 15 amino acids. DNA for the CDR3: TGTGCCAGCAGCGCAAAGACAGGGGGCTCCCCTGAAGCTTTCTTT. Its protein is CASSAKTGGSPEAFF.

J is TRBJ1-2 and V is TRBV10-1; D is perhaps TRBD1 (5 bases). The CDR3 totals 13 residues. V was trimmed by 11 bases and J by 8 bases, leaving 21 bases between them. CDR1 is WNHNN, CDR2 SYGVQD, per germline (reference sequence). CDR3: CAARDLRFVGYTF. In DNA, the CDR3 is TGCGCCGCCCGGGACTTACGTTTTGTGGGCTACACCTTC.

The rearrangement links TRBV6-1 to TRBJ1-1; D is unclear. V was cut by 5 bases and J by 4 bases, with 14 bases left in between. Germline V gene data show CDR1 as MNHNS and CDR2 as SASEGT. The CDR3 is 14 amino acids. The CDR3: CASSKHDTSTEAFF. CDR3 bases: TGTGCCAGCAGTAAACACGACACCTCCACTGAAGCTTTCTTT.

The V call is TRBV25-1, the J call TRBJ1-6; weak D call: TRBD1 (6 bases). Germline loops: CDR1 MGHDK, CDR2 SYGVNS. The CDR3 runs 14 residues. Trimming took off 6 bases at V and 7 bases at J, with 13 bases between the two ends. CDR3 nucleotide sequence: TGTGCCAGCAGATCCGGGACAAACAATTCACCCCTCCACTTT. This sequence encodes CASRSGTNNSPLHF. The full variable domain, with the rest looked up from reference TRBV25-1 and TRBJ1-6, is EADIYQTPRYLVIGTGKKITLECSQTMGHDKMYWYQQDPGMELHLIHYSYGVNSTEKGDLSSESTVSRIRTEHFPLTLESARPSHTSQYLCASRSGTNNSPLHFGNGTRLTVT.

The rearrangement joins TRBV5-1 to TRBJ1-1, with 8 positions matching TRBD1. V was clipped by 4 bases and J by 0 bases; unmatched bases: 11. CDR3 length: 17 amino acids. Germline V gene sequence: CDR1 SGHRS, CDR2 YFSETQ. The CDR3 loop is CASSAGQDSGMNTEAFF. CDR3 nucleotide sequence: TGCGCCAGCAGCGCGGGACAGGACTCGGGCATGAACACTGAAGCTTTCTTT.

The CDR3 nucleotides are TGTGCCAGCCTAGCGGGAGTTTCCTACAATGAGCAGTTCTTC. As protein: CASLAGVSYNEQFF. The J gene is TRBJ2-1, the V gene TRBV27, with 10 bases identical to TRBD2. Germline CDR1 is MNHEY and CDR2 is SMNVEV (reference sequence). The V and J ends lost 8 bases and 1 base, in that order; junction bases with no gene match: 2. The CDR3 is 14 residues long.

The rearrangement uses TRBV18 and TRBJ2-1, with 10 bases fitting TRBD2. V shed 1 base, J shed 1 base, and the junction held 25 bases outside the gene matches. The length of the CDR3 is 24 residues. Germline values: CDR1 KGHSH, CDR2 LQKENI. The CDR3, as DNA: TGTGCCAGCTCACCACTTCCAACGCAGATCGGAAACATAGCGGGAGGAGGATCCTACAATGAGCAGTTCTTC. Protein: CASSPLPTQIGNIAGGGSYNEQFF.

The chain carries TRBV5-1 and TRBJ2-5; 9 nucleotides match TRBD2. Germline loops: CDR1 SGHRS, CDR2 YFSETQ. CDR3 size: 15 residues. With 6 bases clipped from V and 2 bases from J, the junction kept 8 bases outside the gene matches. The CDR3 region has the DNA TGCGCCAGCACACCAGCGGGGGGCCGTCAAGAGACCCAGTACTTC. It specifies CASTPAGGRQETQYF.

This clone showed up just a few times. The chain links TRBV15 to TRBJ2-4, with D possibly matching TRBD2 (5 bases). Germline loops: CDR1 LNHNV, CDR2 YYDKDF (reference sequence). V lost 0 bases and J lost 10, with 13 bases in between. CDR3 length: 14 residues. Here the CDR3 DNA reads TGTGCCACCAGCAGAGATCAGCTAGCAGAGATTCAGTACTTC. This encodes CATSRDQLAEIQYF.

This clone has only one observation. The chain uses TRBV5-4 and TRBJ1-1; 10 bases fit TRBD1. Germline V gives CDR1 SGHNT, CDR2 YYREEE (reference sequence). V was pared by 2 bases and J by 7 bases, with 5 bases of the junction left unmatched. The CDR3 length is 14 residues. The CDR3 bases are TGTGCCAGCAGCTTTGGGGACAGGGGTATTGAAGCTTTCTTT. This gives the protein CASSFGDRGIEAFF.